The TCR beta chain under discussion was sequenced for a study of cytomegalovirus exposure and HLA in healthy donors. The V end lost 3 bases, the J end lost 13 bases, and 16 bases lay between the germline ends. This CDR3 is 13 amino acids long. Germline CDR1 SGHTA, CDR2 FQGTGA. The primer mix had 60 Vbeta and 13 Jbeta primers. Method: immunoSEQ multiplex PCR; TCRdb's copy keeps in-frame clones and lacks some. This table holds about 76,000 clones, more than 70% found once. Regarding donors, all were healthy bone marrow donors. The chain is built from TRBV7-3 and TRBJ2-1; perhaps TRBD2 as D (5 bases). The material sequenced was PBMCs. This receptor was taken from a male donor in good health and CMV-seropositive. As DNA, the CDR3 is TGTGCCAGCAGCTTCGCCACCGGGAACCCCCAGTTCTTC. This encodes CASSFATGNPQFF.